The rows below give T cell receptor beta chains drawn from one sample of a study of T cell responses to AZD1222 COVID-19 vaccine. TCRdb's copy holds only in-frame clones and misses some; the assay was immunoSEQ multiplex PCR. The sample holds 73,000 or so clones, approximately 85% seen once. Here the sequenced sample was peripheral blood, taken on day 0 of AZD1222 vaccination. The receptor set was obtained from an adult in good health. CDR3s include the opening cysteine and the closing phenylalanine or tryptophan. Fields, in order: CDR3 length, D gene, V gene, clone size, J gene, CDR3 protein, CDR3 DNA. A D gene is named only where the DNA matches it firmly. Some rows have no size entry. The others give once, few or many, or a class for an expanded clone.

cdr3_length: 14; d_call: NA; v_call: TRBV24-1; clone_size: NA; j_call: TRBJ1-4; cdr3_aa: CATPSPNLGEKLFF; cdr3_nt: TGTGCCACCCCCTCCCCGAATTTAGGTGAAAAACTGTTTTTT
cdr3_length: 13; d_call: TRBD1; v_call: TRBV25-1; clone_size: NA; j_call: TRBJ2-1; cdr3_aa: CASSDRGSWSQFF; cdr3_nt: TGTGCCAGCAGTGACAGGGGGTCTTGGAGCCAGTTCTTC
cdr3_length: 15; d_call: TRBD1; v_call: TRBV6-5; clone_size: NA; j_call: TRBJ2-7; cdr3_aa: CASSYSVDRVYEQYF; cdr3_nt: TGTGCCAGCAGTTACTCGGTTGACAGGGTTTACGAGCAGTACTTC
cdr3_length: 13; d_call: NA; v_call: TRBV9; clone_size: once; j_call: TRBJ1-2; cdr3_aa: CASSTQGDYGYTF; cdr3_nt: TGTGCCAGCAGTACACAGGGTGACTATGGCTACACCTTC
cdr3_length: 13; d_call: NA; v_call: TRBV24-1; clone_size: NA; j_call: TRBJ2-3; cdr3_aa: CATRATDTDTQYF; cdr3_nt: TGTGCCACCAGGGCGACAGACACAGATACGCAGTATTTT
cdr3_length: 15; d_call: NA; v_call: TRBV6-5; clone_size: NA; j_call: TRBJ1-6; cdr3_aa: CASSPTGTNNSPLHF; cdr3_nt: TGTGCCAGCAGCCCAACCGGGACCAATAATTCACCCCTCCACTTT
cdr3_length: 11; d_call: NA; v_call: TRBV6-2/TRBV6-3; clone_size: few; j_call: TRBJ1-2; cdr3_aa: CASSSGSGYTF; cdr3_nt: TGTGCCAGCAGTTCAGGGTCCGGCTACACCTTC
cdr3_length: 13; d_call: NA; v_call: TRBV28; clone_size: NA; j_call: TRBJ1-2; cdr3_aa: CASGLAAGGGYTF; cdr3_nt: TGTGCCAGCGGGTTAGCGGCAGGTGGTGGCTACACCTTC
cdr3_length: 15; d_call: NA; v_call: TRBV19; clone_size: NA; j_call: TRBJ1-6; cdr3_aa: CASSPLGDFYSPLHF; cdr3_nt: TGTGCCAGTAGTCCCCTAGGGGATTTCTACTCACCCCTCCACTTT
cdr3_length: 15; d_call: NA; v_call: TRBV7-9; clone_size: NA; j_call: TRBJ1-5; cdr3_aa: CASSGDGHSNQPQHF; cdr3_nt: TGTGCCAGCAGCGGAGACGGTCATAGCAATCAGCCCCAGCATTTT
cdr3_length: 13; d_call: NA; v_call: TRBV5-1; clone_size: NA; j_call: TRBJ2-5; cdr3_aa: CASSLRVGETQYF; cdr3_nt: TGCGCCAGCAGCTTACGCGTGGGGGAGACCCAGTACTTC
cdr3_length: 15; d_call: NA; v_call: TRBV4-1; clone_size: NA; j_call: TRBJ1-2; cdr3_aa: CASSQHPSNRDGYTF; cdr3_nt: TGCGCCAGCAGCCAACACCCGTCAAACAGGGATGGCTACACCTTC
cdr3_length: 14; d_call: TRBD1; v_call: TRBV5-6; clone_size: NA; j_call: TRBJ2-7; cdr3_aa: CASSLTGEAYEQYF; cdr3_nt: TGTGCCAGCAGCTTGACAGGGGAAGCCTACGAGCAGTACTTC
cdr3_length: 17; d_call: TRBD2; v_call: TRBV19; clone_size: NA; j_call: TRBJ2-3; cdr3_aa: CASSIRWDYRSTDTQYF; cdr3_nt: TGTGCCAGTAGTATTAGGTGGGACTACCGGAGCACAGATACGCAGTATTTT
cdr3_length: 16; d_call: TRBD2; v_call: TRBV27; clone_size: few; j_call: TRBJ2-1; cdr3_aa: CASSSRLAGEYNEQFF; cdr3_nt: TGTGCCAGCAGTTCAAGACTAGCGGGGGAGTACAATGAGCAGTTCTTC
cdr3_length: 16; d_call: TRBD1; v_call: TRBV27; clone_size: NA; j_call: TRBJ2-1; cdr3_aa: CASSGTGTGFVNEQFF; cdr3_nt: TGTGCCAGCAGTGGGACCGGGACAGGGTTTGTCAATGAGCAGTTCTTC
cdr3_length: 16; d_call: NA; v_call: TRBV28; clone_size: few; j_call: TRBJ1-3; cdr3_aa: CASSLTMSGSGNTIYF; cdr3_nt: TGTGCCAGCAGTTTAACGATGTCGGGCTCTGGAAACACCATATATTTT
cdr3_length: 17; d_call: NA; v_call: TRBV11-2; clone_size: NA; j_call: TRBJ2-5; cdr3_aa: CASSPRVGGWTQETQYF; cdr3_nt: TGTGCCAGCAGCCCCCGGGTTGGGGGTTGGACCCAAGAGACCCAGTACTTC
cdr3_length: 16; d_call: NA; v_call: TRBV28; clone_size: NA; j_call: TRBJ2-3; cdr3_aa: CASSFPDGRSTDTQYF; cdr3_nt: TGTGCCAGCAGTTTCCCAGACGGGCGAAGCACAGATACGCAGTATTTT
cdr3_length: 13; d_call: TRBD1; v_call: TRBV2; clone_size: NA; j_call: TRBJ1-2; cdr3_aa: CASRTGGTYGYTF; cdr3_nt: TGTGCCAGCAGGACAGGGGGCACCTATGGCTACACCTTC
cdr3_length: 14; d_call: NA; v_call: TRBV4-3; clone_size: NA; j_call: TRBJ2-1; cdr3_aa: CASSPGGSYNEQFF; cdr3_nt: TGCGCCAGCAGCCCTGGCGGCTCCTACAATGAGCAGTTCTTC
cdr3_length: 17; d_call: NA; v_call: TRBV19; clone_size: NA; j_call: TRBJ2-7; cdr3_aa: CASSQEDRGIQRSEQYF; cdr3_nt: TGTGCCAGTAGCCAGGAGGATCGGGGAATTCAGAGAAGCGAGCAGTACTTC
cdr3_length: 14; d_call: TRBD1; v_call: TRBV5-1; clone_size: NA; j_call: TRBJ1-1; cdr3_aa: CASSRTGDRTEAFF; cdr3_nt: TGCGCCAGCAGCAGGACAGGGGATCGAACTGAAGCTTTCTTT
cdr3_length: 15; d_call: TRBD2; v_call: TRBV5-6; clone_size: NA; j_call: TRBJ2-7; cdr3_aa: CASSSIAGRAYEQYF; cdr3_nt: TGTGCCAGCAGCTCAATAGCGGGGCGAGCCTACGAGCAGTACTTC